The 32 T cell receptor beta chains presented below share a single source sample, sequenced in a study of T-cell memory formation after mild COVID-19. TCRdb re-called the 5' RACE reads through MiXCR, storing one row per CDR3 protein. In the table there are around 300,000 distinct CDR3 sequences, about a sixth of which are singletons. Sequenced: PBMCs or a T cell subset sorted from them (not recorded which). These receptors came from a young man who had mild COVID-19 (a few samples of this study predate the infection). Cell type and time point are not known.

This chain connects TRBV4-3 to TRBJ1-3; TRBD1 is a possible D gene (5 bases). Germline CDR1 LGHNA, CDR2 YSLEER. Trimming took off 4 bases at V and 1 base at J, with 17 bases between the two ends. CDR3 length equals 17 residues. The CDR3: CASSPGTGELSGNTIYF. The CDR3 nucleotides are TGCGCCAGCAGCCCTGGGACCGGGGAGCTGTCTGGAAACACCATATATTTT.

Only a few counts were recorded for this clonotype. This sequence joins TRBV11-2 and TRBJ2-3, with D perhaps matching TRBD2 (5 bases). Germline CDR1 reads SGHAT; CDR2 reads FQNNGV. CDR3 length equals 15 residues. The germline V and J ends were trimmed by 0 bases and 4 bases, with 11 bases remaining between them. CDR3 loop: CASSLDVPGSDTQYF. CDR3 DNA: TGTGCCAGCAGCTTAGATGTACCGGGGTCAGATACGCAGTATTTT.

This clonotype was detected only a few times. The chain combines TRBV14 with TRBJ1-4, with D tentatively TRBD1 (5 bases). This CDR3 spans 19 amino acids. V was clipped by 3 bases and J by 0 bases, with 20 bases between them. The germline V gene encodes CDR1 SGHDN and CDR2 FVKESK. CDR3 DNA sequence: TGTGCCAGCAGCCAGGCCTACGGGCGGTCCAGGGCAACTAATGAAAAACTGTTTTTT. Amino acids: CASSQAYGRSRATNEKLFF. Complete variable domain (other parts from reference TRBV14 and TRBJ1-4): EAGVTQFPSHSVIEKGQTVTLRCDPISGHDNLYWYRRVMGKEIKFLLHFVKESKQDESGMPNNRFLAERTGGTYSTLKVQPAELEDSGVYFCASSQAYGRSRATNEKLFFGSGTQLSVL.

The chain recombines TRBV25-1 with TRBJ2-7; TRBD1 matches 8 bases. The CDR3 loop spans 11 amino acids. V shed 6 bases and J 7 bases; nucleotides not matched to a gene: 2. In germline, CDR1 is MGHDK, CDR2 SYGVNS. CDR3 in DNA: TGTGCCAGCAGGACAGGGGTTGAGCAGTACTTC. Translating gives CASRTGVEQYF.

The genes are TRBV6-6 and TRBJ2-7; D possibly uses TRBD1 or TRBD2 (6 bases each). CDR3 size: 14 residues. The germline V gene encodes CDR1 MNHNY and CDR2 SVGAGI (reference sequence). V lost 9 bases to trimming and J lost 1 base, with 16 bases between them. DNA of the CDR3: TGTGCCAGGACCGAGGGGGGCTCTTCCTACGAGCAGTACTTC. Translating it yields CARTEGGSSYEQYF.

The chain links TRBV4-1 to TRBJ1-1; no firm D call. V lost 1 base and J lost 5, with 14 bases in between. Looked up from germline, CDR1 is MGHRA and CDR2 is YSYEKL. The CDR3 is 15 residues long. The CDR3 loop reads CASSQVDTSRTEAFF. The CDR3 nucleotides are TGCGCCAGCAGCCAAGTTGACACCTCGAGGACTGAAGCTTTCTTT.

The chain links TRBV7-3 to TRBJ1-2; 8 bases line up with TRBD1. V trimming: 3 bases; J trimming: 5 bases; junction bases outside the gene matches: 2. CDR1 SGHTA and CDR2 FQGTGA come from the germline V gene. The length of the CDR3 is 13 residues. CDR3 residues: CASSFGQGYGYTF. CDR3 in DNA: TGTGCCAGCAGCTTCGGACAGGGATATGGCTACACCTTC.

This clonotype appeared a few times. The V gene is TRBV3-1, the J gene TRBJ2-5; D ambiguous. The CDR3 runs 14 residues. Germline lookup yields CDR1 LGHDT and CDR2 YNNKEL (reference sequence). Trimming took 3 bases from V and 1 from J, leaving 9 bases between them. CDR3 sequence: CASSQPWFQETQYF. CDR3 coding DNA: TGTGCCAGCAGCCAGCCGTGGTTCCAAGAGACCCAGTACTTC.

This clonotype appeared a few times. The chain is built from TRBV20-1 and TRBJ2-3, with TRBD2 matching 8 bases. The V gene's germline CDR1 is DFQATT and CDR2 SNEGSKA (reference sequence). The CDR3 runs 16 residues. Trimming cost V 3 bases and J 0 bases; bases outside gene matches: 8. The CDR3 DNA reads TGCAGTGCTAGCGGGGGGGGAGCATCTAGCACAGATACGCAGTATTTT. This encodes CSASGGGASSTDTQYF.

This clonotype occurred many times. The V gene is TRBV4-1, the J gene TRBJ1-6, with 8 bases matching TRBD1. Germline trimming cut 0 bases from V and 8 bases from J; bases unmatched to any gene: 18. The CDR3 has 20 residues. CDR1 MGHRA and CDR2 YSYEKL come from the germline V gene. The CDR3 nucleotides are TGCGCCAGCAGCCAAGAACCTACATTAGGACAGGGAAGTGTATATTCACCCCTCCACTTT. This gives the protein CASSQEPTLGQGSVYSPLHF.

The chain has TRBV20-1 and TRBJ2-1, with D possibly being TRBD1 (5 bases). V lost 3 bases, J lost 0 bases, and 6 bases lay in between. Germline values: CDR1 DFQATT, CDR2 SNEGSKA (reference sequence). This CDR3 has 13 residues. The CDR3 bases are TGCAGTGCTAGGGGGCCCTCCTACAATGAGCAGTTCTTC. Amino acids: CSARGPSYNEQFF.

Only a few counts were recorded for this clonotype. The chain recombines TRBV5-1 with TRBJ2-7, with 7 bases fitting TRBD1. This CDR3 region has 14 residues. V was pared by 0 bases and J by 5 bases, with 5 bases of the junction left unmatched. Looked up from germline, CDR1 is SGHRS and CDR2 is YFSETQ. The DNA for the CDR3 is TGCGCCAGCAGCTTGGAGGGGGCAGGAAACGAGCAGTACGTC. Encoded protein: CASSLEGAGNEQYV.

The chain couples TRBV2 to TRBJ2-5; 11 bases map to TRBD2. Germline V gene sequence: CDR1 SNHLY, CDR2 FYNNEI. The CDR3 has 14 residues. V shed 3 bases and J 5 bases; nucleotides not matched to a gene: 2. CDR3 DNA: TGTGCCAGCAGTGATGCTAGCGGGGGGGAGACCCAGTACTTC. Translating gives CASSDASGGETQYF.

This rearrangement joins TRBV7-9 to TRBJ1-4, with D perhaps TRBD1 (6 bases). Germline V lookup: CDR1 SEHNR, CDR2 FQNEAQ (reference sequence). This CDR3 is built from 13 residues. Trimming left V 5 bases short and J 4 bases short, with 8 bases between. The CDR3 region has the DNA TGTGCCAGCAGCCAGGGGTTTAATGAAAAACTGTTTTTT. Its translation is CASSQGFNEKLFF.

The chain couples TRBV15 to TRBJ1-1, with unresolved D. Germline lookup yields CDR1 LNHNV and CDR2 YYDKDF (reference sequence). CDR3 length: 13 residues. The V and J ends lost 5 bases and 2 bases respectively, with 9 bases between them. CDR3 nucleotide sequence: TGTGCCACCAGCGGGATACCTAACACTGAAGCTTTCTTT. Its translation is CATSGIPNTEAFF.

CDR3 sequence: CASSFWGEAFF. CDR3 nucleotides: TGTGCCAGCAGCTTTTGGGGCGAAGCTTTCTTT. V gene TRBV5-6 combines with J gene TRBJ1-1; D is perhaps TRBD1 (5 bases). V lost 2 bases and J 8 bases, leaving 7 bases between the germline ends. CDR1 is SGHDT and CDR2 is YYEEEE in the germline V gene. This CDR3 is built from 11 residues.

The gene calls are TRBV6-2 or TRBV6-3 and TRBJ2-1; D not certain. This CDR3 is 13 amino acids long. V gave up 0 bases and J gave up 9 bases, with 9 bases separating them. CDR1 MNHEY and CDR2 SVGEGT come from the germline V gene. As DNA, the CDR3 is TGTGCCAGCAGTTACTCTTCTGTAAGTGAGCAGTTCTTC. This codes for CASSYSSVSEQFF.

J is TRBJ2-2 and V is TRBV6-2 or TRBV6-3; 7 bases align to TRBD1. After removal of 2 bases from V and 3 bases from J, the junction contained 3 bases not matched to a gene. CDR3 size: 15 residues. CDR1 is MNHEY and CDR2 is SVGEGT in the germline V gene. CDR3 in amino acids: CASSYLQGDTGELFF. The CDR3 bases are TGTGCCAGCAGTTACCTTCAGGGGGACACCGGGGAGCTGTTTTTT.

This rearrangement joins TRBV25-1 to TRBJ2-5; the match to TRBD1 covers 10 bases. Germline V CDR1 and CDR2: MGHDK, SYGVNS. The CDR3 is 16 residues long. The V segment lost 3 bases and the J segment 6 bases; nucleotides outside the gene matches: 10. The CDR3 DNA is TGTGCCAGCAGTGATTCTGGGACAGGGGATCCGAAGACCCAGTACTTC. This encodes CASSDSGTGDPKTQYF.

This clonotype has just a few counts. The rearrangement uses TRBV5-1 and TRBJ2-7; 11 positions match TRBD2. Trimming at V came to 0 bases and at J to 3 bases, leaving 8 bases not matched to a gene. CDR1 SGHRS and CDR2 YFSETQ come from the germline V gene. The CDR3 has 17 amino acids. The CDR3 protein is CASSLAQGLADYYEQYF. CDR3 nucleotides: TGCGCCAGCAGCTTGGCCCAGGGACTAGCGGATTACTACGAGCAGTACTTC.

The genes are TRBV9 and TRBJ2-6; a weak D match, TRBD1 (6 bases). V lost 4 bases, J lost 1 base, and 9 bases lay in between. This CDR3 spans 15 amino acids. Per the germline V gene, CDR1 is SGDLS and CDR2 is YYNGEE. The CDR3 DNA follows: TGTGCCAGCAGCCTCACAGGGTCTGGGGCCAACGTCCTGACTTTC. It yields the protein CASSLTGSGANVLTF.

For the CDR3, the DNA is TGCAGTGCTAGAATTGGGGGGCGAGAAACTGAAGCTTTCTTT. Its protein product is CSARIGGRETEAFF. This chain connects TRBV20-1 to TRBJ1-1; a weak D match, TRBD1 (6 bases). The V gene's germline CDR1 is DFQATT and CDR2 SNEGSKA (reference sequence). The CDR3 spans 14 residues. Trimming took off 2 bases at V and 5 bases at J, with 15 bases between the two ends.

The chain couples TRBV11-1 to TRBJ2-5; D gene ambiguous. The V end was cut by 5 bases, the J end by 5 bases, with 12 bases between. Per germline, CDR1 SGHAT and CDR2 FQDESV (reference sequence). CDR3 length: 13 residues. Here the CDR3 reads CASSPPSIETQYF. The CDR3 coding sequence is TGTGCCAGCAGCCCTCCGTCGATTGAGACCCAGTACTTC.

The chain joins TRBV2 to TRBJ1-2; tentatively, D is TRBD1 (5 bases). There are 13 residues in the CDR3. Looked up from germline, CDR1 is SNHLY and CDR2 is FYNNEI. The V and J ends lost 3 bases and 8 bases respectively, with 13 bases between them. The CDR3 spells CASSEQGPGGYTF. DNA for the CDR3: TGTGCCAGCAGTGAGCAGGGCCCTGGGGGCTACACCTTC.

This clonotype was recorded at least ten times. The rearrangement joins TRBV7-9 to TRBJ2-7; TRBD2 matches 12 bases. Germline V CDR1 and CDR2: SEHNR, FQNEAQ (reference sequence). With 6 bases clipped from V and 6 bases from J, the junction kept 6 bases outside the gene matches. This CDR3 spans 14 amino acids. This CDR3 reads CASSPPGLAGEQYV. CDR3 nucleotide sequence: TGTGCCAGCAGTCCTCCGGGACTAGCGGGCGAGCAGTACGTC.

This clonotype was counted a few times. V is TRBV20-1 and J is TRBJ2-5; D not certain. V lost 1 base and J 5 bases, leaving 8 bases between the germline ends. The CDR3 extends over 12 amino acids. Germline lookup yields CDR1 DFQATT and CDR2 SNEGSKA (reference sequence). Written as DNA, the CDR3 is TGCAGTGCTAGAGTTCCAACGGAGACCCAGTACTTC. It is translated as CSARVPTETQYF.

This clonotype was counted ten times or more. The genes are TRBV6-5 and TRBJ1-6; D unclear. Trimming took off 5 bases at V and 7 bases at J, with 9 bases between the two ends. The CDR3 has 13 amino acids. Germline CDR1 MNHEY, CDR2 SVGAGI. DNA for the CDR3: TGTGCCAGCAGTCAACAAGAGAATTCACCCCTCCACTTT. Residues: CASSQQENSPLHF.

This clonotype was recorded a few times. The rearrangement joins TRBV6-2 or TRBV6-3 to TRBJ2-3; 8 nucleotides align to TRBD1. Germline V lookup: CDR1 MNHEY, CDR2 SVGEGT. V lost 6 bases to trimming and J lost 3 bases; unmatched junction nucleotides: 11. The CDR3 covers 16 residues. The CDR3 is CASSYGGTGNTDTQYF. The CDR3 DNA is TGTGCCAGCAGCTATGGGGGGACAGGAAATACAGATACGCAGTATTTT.

J is TRBJ2-5 and V is TRBV4-3; 7 bases fit TRBD2. The CDR3 contains 16 residues. The V segment lost 1 base and the J segment 4 bases; nucleotides outside the gene matches: 9. CDR1 LGHNA and CDR2 YSLEER come from the germline V gene. CDR3 amino acids: CASSQGRGGRVETQYF. CDR3 DNA: TGCGCCAGCAGCCAAGGTCGTGGGGGGAGGGTAGAGACCCAGTACTTC.

The chain recombines TRBV7-8 with TRBJ2-1, with D perhaps matching TRBD2 (5 bases). Deletions cut 5 bases from V and 9 bases from J, with 20 bases between. CDR3 size: 15 residues. Germline loops: CDR1 SGHVS, CDR2 FQNEAQ. CDR3 residues: CASSPRTLASVEQFF. The CDR3 DNA follows: TGTGCCAGCAGCCCGAGGACTCTTGCGAGTGTTGAGCAGTTCTTC.

The chain recombines TRBV7-8 with TRBJ1-5, with D maybe TRBD1 (6 bases). The CDR3 totals 14 residues. Trimming cost V 6 bases and J 3 bases, with 12 bases left between them. CDR1 and CDR2 from the germline V gene are SGHVS and FQNEAQ. CDR3 in amino acids: CASSTGTINQPQHF. In DNA form, the CDR3 reads TGTGCCAGCAGTACCGGGACAATCAATCAGCCCCAGCATTTT.

The V and J genes are TRBV29-1 and TRBJ1-1; no reliable D call. Per the germline V gene, CDR1 is SQVTM and CDR2 is ANQGSEA. The CDR3 is made up of 12 amino acids. The V end lost 5 bases, the J end lost 1 base, and 8 bases lay between the germline ends. CDR3 sequence (DNA): TGCAGCGTTCATCACGGGAACACTGAAGCTTTCTTT. This codes for CSVHHGNTEAFF.